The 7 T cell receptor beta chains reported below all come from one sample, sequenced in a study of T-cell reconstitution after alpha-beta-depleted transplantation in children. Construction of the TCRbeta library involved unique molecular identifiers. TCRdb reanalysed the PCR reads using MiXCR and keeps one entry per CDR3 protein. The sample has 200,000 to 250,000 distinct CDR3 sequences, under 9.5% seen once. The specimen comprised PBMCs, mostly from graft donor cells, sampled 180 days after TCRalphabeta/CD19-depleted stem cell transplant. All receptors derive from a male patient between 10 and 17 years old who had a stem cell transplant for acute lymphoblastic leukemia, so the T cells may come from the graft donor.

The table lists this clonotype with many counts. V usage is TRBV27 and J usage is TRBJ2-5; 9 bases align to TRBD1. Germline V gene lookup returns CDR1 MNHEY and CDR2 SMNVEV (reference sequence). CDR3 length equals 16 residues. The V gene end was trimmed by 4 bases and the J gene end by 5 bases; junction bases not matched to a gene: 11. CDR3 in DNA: TGTGCCAGCAGTTCCCCACTCAGGGACAGGGAGGAGACCCAGTACTTC. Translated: CASSSPLRDREETQYF.

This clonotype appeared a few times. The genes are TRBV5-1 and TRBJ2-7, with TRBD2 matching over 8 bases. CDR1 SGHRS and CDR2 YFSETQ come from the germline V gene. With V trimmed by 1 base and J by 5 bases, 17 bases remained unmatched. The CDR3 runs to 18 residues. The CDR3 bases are TGCGCCAGCAGCTTGAATGATAGGGCTAGCGGGCGGCAGAACGAGCAGTACTTC. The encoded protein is CASSLNDRASGRQNEQYF.

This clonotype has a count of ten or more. Here the CDR3 reads CASKWKPGYGYTF. In DNA, the CDR3 is TGTGCCAGCAAATGGAAGCCAGGGTATGGCTACACCTTC. The rearrangement uses TRBV6-6 and TRBJ1-2; D is possibly TRBD1 (5 bases). V lost 7 bases and J 5 bases, leaving 14 bases between the germline ends. Per the germline V gene, CDR1 is MNHNY and CDR2 is SVGAGI (reference sequence). This CDR3 region has 13 residues.

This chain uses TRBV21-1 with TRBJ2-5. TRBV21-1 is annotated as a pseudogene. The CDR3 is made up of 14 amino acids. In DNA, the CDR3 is TGTGCCAGCAGCAAAGAAGATGACCAAGAGACCCAGTACTTC. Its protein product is CASSKEDDQETQYF.

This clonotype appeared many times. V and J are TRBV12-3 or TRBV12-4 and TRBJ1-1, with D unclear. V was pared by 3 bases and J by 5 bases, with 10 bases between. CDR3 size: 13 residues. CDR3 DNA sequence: TGTGCCAGCAGTTTCAGCAGGTGGACTGAAGCTTTCTTT. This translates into CASSFSRWTEAFF.

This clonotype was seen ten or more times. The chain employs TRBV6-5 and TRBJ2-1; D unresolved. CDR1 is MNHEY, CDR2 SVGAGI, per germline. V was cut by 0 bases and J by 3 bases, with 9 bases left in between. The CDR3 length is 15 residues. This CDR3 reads CASSYSPGLYNEQFF. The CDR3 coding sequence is TGTGCCAGCAGTTACTCCCCGGGCCTCTACAATGAGCAGTTCTTC.

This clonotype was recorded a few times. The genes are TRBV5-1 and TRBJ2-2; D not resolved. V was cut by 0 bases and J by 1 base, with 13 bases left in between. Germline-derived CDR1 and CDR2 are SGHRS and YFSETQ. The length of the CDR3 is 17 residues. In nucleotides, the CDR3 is TGCGCCAGCAGCTTGGTGTCAGATAGGCGGAACACCGGGGAGCTGTTTTTT. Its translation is CASSLVSDRRNTGELFF. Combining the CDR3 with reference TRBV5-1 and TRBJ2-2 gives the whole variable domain KAGVTQTPRYLIKTRGQQVTLSCSPISGHRSVSWYQQTPGQGLQFLFEYFSETQRNKGNFPGRFSGRQFSNSRSEMNVSTLELGDSALYLCASSLVSDRRNTGELFFGEGSRLTVL.